The TCR beta chain described here comes from a study of T cells after posttransplantation cyclophosphamide. Study-wide results and caveats: Later blood repertoires were often dominated by clones from the donor CD8+ memory compartment. Tissue-infiltrating T cells from skin or gut overlapped little with blood T cells.

Assay: immunoSEQ multiplex PCR; the TCRdb copy retains only in-frame clones and omits some. This table holds some 61,000 clones, 93% found once. Remarks on this clone: Antigen: not known.

The length of the CDR3 is 15 residues. CDR1 SGHNT and CDR2 YENEEA come from the germline V gene. V lost 0 bases, J lost 5 bases, and 14 bases lay in between. The chain recombines TRBV11-3 with TRBJ2-7; the D gene is possibly TRBD1 (6 bases). The sequenced sample was PBMCs. This sequence was found in a young woman in good health and a related stem cell transplant donor. CDR3 region: CASSLDVGRGHEQYF. The CDR3 DNA reads TGTGCCAGCAGCTTAGATGTCGGCAGGGGCCACGAGCAGTACTTC.